Shown below are 20 T cell receptor beta chains from a single sample sequenced in a study of OX40 agonist ivuxolimab in advanced cancers. Produced via immunoSEQ multiplex PCR; TCRdb's table is partial and in-frame only. The sample has approximately 92,000 clones, more than 80% seen once; the top ten hold roughly 5%. This specimen consisted of CD4+ or CD8+ T cells sorted from blood, obtained in a trial of the OX40 agonist ivuxolimab. These receptors were collected from an adult with an advanced solid tumor such as melanoma, head and neck, liver or kidney cancer.

V gene TRBV6-5 combines with J gene TRBJ2-3; 8 nucleotides align to TRBD1. The junction had 9 bases not matched to a gene; V was cut back by 5 bases and J by 5 bases. The CDR3 has 15 amino acids. CDR1 and CDR2 (germline): MNHEY, SVGAGI. The CDR3 is CASSHQGAREDTQYF. The CDR3 nucleotides read TGTGCCAGCAGTCACCAGGGGGCGCGGGAAGATACGCAGTATTTT.

V is TRBV9 and J is TRBJ2-3, with D possibly being TRBD2 (5 bases). V was clipped by 3 bases and J by 2 bases, with 10 bases between them. Germline assignment: CDR1 SGDLS and CDR2 YYNGEE. The CDR3 sequence is 14 residues long. Here the CDR3 reads CASSGQAATDTQYF. For the CDR3, the DNA is TGTGCCAGCAGCGGGCAAGCGGCCACAGATACGCAGTATTTT.

The V gene is TRBV19, the J gene TRBJ2-7; a weak D match, TRBD2 (6 bases). The V end was cut by 3 bases, the J end by 0 bases, with 21 bases between. CDR1 and CDR2 (germline): LNHDA, SQIVND (reference sequence). The CDR3 is 18 residues long. This chain's CDR3 is CASSIQVERDSSSYEQYF. As DNA, the CDR3 is TGTGCCAGTAGTATCCAAGTTGAACGGGACTCGAGCTCCTACGAGCAGTACTTC.

The J gene is TRBJ1-5, the V gene TRBV18, with D perhaps TRBD1 (5 bases). The CDR3 extends over 14 amino acids. The V gene's germline CDR1 is KGHSH and CDR2 LQKENI. The ends were cut back, 4 bases at V and 2 bases at J, with 9 bases in the middle. The CDR3 DNA is TGTGCCAGCTCACTAGACAGCCGCAATCAGCCCCAGCATTTT. Translating it yields CASSLDSRNQPQHF.

The chain combines TRBV15 with TRBJ1-1, with unresolved D. The V and J ends lost 2 bases and 0 bases respectively, with 4 bases between them. The CDR3 has 13 residues. Germline V gives CDR1 LNHNV, CDR2 YYDKDF (reference sequence). The DNA for the CDR3 is TGTGCCACCAGCAGAAACATGAACACTGAAGCTTTCTTT. Its translation: CATSRNMNTEAFF.

J is TRBJ2-5 and V is TRBV5-1; D call uncertain. This CDR3 has 13 amino acids. Trimming stripped 1 base from V and 4 bases from J, with 8 bases between. The germline CDR1 and CDR2 sequences are SGHRS and YFSETQ. CDR3 amino acids: CASSLYPAETQYF. The CDR3, as DNA: TGCGCCAGCAGCTTGTATCCAGCAGAGACCCAGTACTTC.

The chain links TRBV5-1 to TRBJ2-5; weak D call: TRBD1 (6 bases). Looked up from germline, CDR1 is SGHRS and CDR2 is YFSETQ. V was cut by 1 base and J by 5 bases, with 15 bases left in between. The length of the CDR3 is 15 residues. CDR3 nucleotide sequence: TGCGCCAGCAGCTTGACAGGCAGGGGCGGGGAGACCCAGTACTTC. Its translation: CASSLTGRGGETQYF.

V and J are TRBV4-3 and TRBJ1-4, with a weak D call TRBD1 (6 bases). This CDR3 is built from 16 residues. CDR1 and CDR2 from the germline V gene are LGHNA and YSLEER. Trimming took off 0 bases at V and 5 bases at J, with 13 bases between the two ends. CDR3 sequence (DNA): TGCGCCAGCAGCCAAGATCGAGGGGGGCTGAATGAAAAACTGTTTTTT. Translating gives CASSQDRGGLNEKLFF.

V gene TRBV11-1 combines with J gene TRBJ1-1, with 8 bases identical to TRBD1. Germline-derived CDR1 and CDR2 are SGHAT and FQDESV (reference sequence). The CDR3 runs 14 residues. The J segment lost 5 bases and the V segment lost 5 bases, leaving 7 bases of the junction unmatched. CDR3 in amino acids: CASSPGQGWTEAFF. In nucleotides, the CDR3 is TGTGCCAGCAGCCCCGGACAGGGATGGACTGAAGCTTTCTTT.

In its sample, this clone was seen once. The chain joins TRBV18 to TRBJ1-2; 9 nucleotides match TRBD1. Germline assignment: CDR1 KGHSH and CDR2 LQKENI. The CDR3 runs to 14 residues. Unmatched junction bases numbered 4, after V lost 3 bases and J lost 5 bases. CDR3 residues: CASSPQGQGYGYTF. For the CDR3, the DNA is TGTGCCAGCTCACCCCAGGGACAGGGATATGGCTACACCTTC.

The CDR3 nucleotides are TGTGCCAGCAGCCGCGGACAGGGGACGAACACTGAAGCTTTCTTT. Its translation is CASSRGQGTNTEAFF. The chain recombines TRBV7-2 with TRBJ1-1; 9 bases map to TRBD1. CDR1 and CDR2 (germline): SGHTA, FQGNSA. The CDR3 has 15 amino acids. Trimming at V came to 5 bases and at J to 1 base, leaving 5 bases not matched to a gene.

The chain has TRBV4-1 and TRBJ2-7; possible D gene TRBD2, 5 bases. The CDR3 runs to 16 residues. Germline CDR1 and CDR2: MGHRA and YSYEKL. V was shortened by 1 base and J by 2 bases, with 15 bases between the two germline ends. CDR3 residues: CASSQGAVSSAYEQYF. The DNA of the CDR3 is TGCGCCAGCAGCCAAGGAGCGGTCTCTAGTGCCTACGAGCAGTACTTC.

V gene TRBV6-1 combines with J gene TRBJ2-3, with 10 nucleotides matching TRBD1. This CDR3 is 15 amino acids long. Per germline, CDR1 MNHNS and CDR2 SASEGT. Trimming at V came to 4 bases and at J to 0 bases, leaving 1 base not matched to a gene. The CDR3 is CASSGQGASTDTQYF. The CDR3 DNA is TGTGCCAGCAGTGGACAGGGGGCTAGCACAGATACGCAGTATTTT.

V and J are TRBV5-5 and TRBJ2-7; 7 positions agree with TRBD2. There are 11 residues in the CDR3. After removal of 6 bases from V and 5 bases from J, the junction contained 2 bases not matched to a gene. CDR1 is SGHKS and CDR2 is YYEKEE in the germline V gene (reference sequence). The CDR3, as DNA: TGTGCCAGCATCGGACTAGACGAGCAGTACTTC. It encodes CASIGLDEQYF.

This rearrangement joins TRBV29-1 to TRBJ1-1, with 10 bases fitting TRBD1. The CDR3 runs 12 residues. V was clipped by 7 bases and J by 6 bases; unmatched bases: 5. Germline V CDR1 and CDR2: SQVTM, ANQGSEA. The CDR3 sequence: CSAGQGSAEAFF. The CDR3, as DNA: TGCAGCGCGGGACAGGGGTCGGCTGAAGCTTTCTTT.

The chain is built from TRBV19 and TRBJ1-1; no definite D call. This CDR3 contains 14 residues. Germline-derived CDR1 and CDR2 are LNHDA and SQIVND (reference sequence). V shed 3 bases and J shed 1 base, with 9 bases lying between them. This CDR3 is CASSIRMENTEAFF. DNA for the CDR3: TGTGCCAGTAGTATTAGGATGGAGAACACTGAAGCTTTCTTT. The full variable domain, rest sourced from reference TRBV19 and TRBJ1-1, is DGGITQSPKYLFRKEGQNVTLSCEQNLNHDAMYWYRQDPGQGLRLIYYSQIVNDFQKGDIAEGYSVSREKKESFPLTVTSAQKNPTAFYLCASSIRMENTEAFFGQGTRLTVV.

Concerning this clone: One end of the junction varies from germline; a read error may be responsible. The chain couples TRBV4-3 to TRBJ1-2, with 7 positions matching TRBD1. CDR1 and CDR2 from the germline V gene are LGHNA and YSLEER. The length of the CDR3 is 15 residues. This CDR3 is CASSQADRANYGYTF. CDR3 DNA sequence: TGCGCCAGCAGCCAAGCCGACAGGGCTAATTATGGCTACACCTTC.

This clone was picked up one time. This sequence joins TRBV5-4 and TRBJ1-2, with 11 nucleotides matching TRBD1. Germline trimming cut 3 bases from V and 10 bases from J; bases unmatched to any gene: 8. The CDR3 runs to 14 residues. Germline V gives CDR1 SGHNT, CDR2 YYREEE (reference sequence). For the CDR3, the DNA is TGTGCCAGCAGCTCAGTCCCGGGACAGGGGGACTACACCTTC. Amino acid sequence: CASSSVPGQGDYTF.

This clone was seen repeatedly, ten times or more. This chain links TRBV7-6 with TRBJ2-7, with D possibly TRBD1 on 5 matching bases. The germline gives CDR1 SGHVS, CDR2 FNYEAQ. Trimming removed 7 bases at V and 4 bases at J, with 17 bases between. The CDR3 consists of 14 residues. As DNA, the CDR3 is TGTGCCAGCACTAAAGGGGCCCAGGGTTACGAGCAGTACTTC. The encoded protein is CASTKGAQGYEQYF.

The gene calls are TRBV2 and TRBJ2-1; D ambiguous. The germline gives CDR1 SNHLY, CDR2 FYNNEI. The CDR3 runs to 12 residues. Trimming left V 4 bases short and J 6 bases short, with 7 bases between. The CDR3 DNA reads TGTGCCAGCAGTGTTGAACGCAATGAGCAGTTCTTC. Its protein is CASSVERNEQFF. The full variable domain, rest sourced from reference TRBV2 and TRBJ2-1, is EPEVTQTPSHQVTQMGQEVILRCVPISNHLYFYWYRQILGQKVEFLVSFYNNEISEKSEIFDDQFSVERPDGSNFTLKIRSTKLEDSAMYFCASSVERNEQFFGPGTRLTVL.